Sequencing of this TCR beta chain was carried out in a study of beta chain features in type 1 diabetes. Expressed TCRB transcripts were sequenced, since all the RNA that had been isolated was reverse transcribed. Repertoires were generated with immunoSEQ multiplex PCR, while TCRdb's copy carries only in-frame clones and drops some. The profile shows hundreds of thousands of clones, 68% of them singletons. In germline, CDR1 is SEHNR, CDR2 FQNEAQ (reference sequence). This CDR3 has 16 residues. V dropped 3 bases and J dropped 0 bases, with 9 bases sitting between them. The clonotype originates from a man aged 25 to 45 in good health. The sequenced sample was naive CD4+ T cells from blood. The chain recombines TRBV7-9 with TRBJ1-6; D remains unclear. CDR3 DNA: TGTGCCAGCAGCTTCGGGGTGAGCTCCTATAATTCACCCCTCCACTTT. As protein: CASSFGVSSYNSPLHF.